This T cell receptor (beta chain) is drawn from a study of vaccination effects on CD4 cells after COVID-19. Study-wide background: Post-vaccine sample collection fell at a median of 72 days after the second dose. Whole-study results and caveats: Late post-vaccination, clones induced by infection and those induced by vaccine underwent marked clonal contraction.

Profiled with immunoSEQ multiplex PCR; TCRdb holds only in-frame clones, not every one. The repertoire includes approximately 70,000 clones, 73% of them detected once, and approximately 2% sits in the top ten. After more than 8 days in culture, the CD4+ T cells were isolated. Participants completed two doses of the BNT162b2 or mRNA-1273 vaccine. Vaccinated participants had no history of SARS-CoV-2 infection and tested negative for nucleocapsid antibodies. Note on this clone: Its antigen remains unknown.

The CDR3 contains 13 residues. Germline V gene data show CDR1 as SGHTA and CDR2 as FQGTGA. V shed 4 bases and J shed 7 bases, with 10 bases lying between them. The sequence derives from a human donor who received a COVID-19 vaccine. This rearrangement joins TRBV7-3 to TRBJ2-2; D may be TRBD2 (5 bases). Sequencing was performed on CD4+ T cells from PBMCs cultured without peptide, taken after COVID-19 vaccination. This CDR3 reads CASSYQEDGELFF. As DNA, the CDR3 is TGTGCCAGCAGCTATCAGGAGGACGGGGAGCTGTTTTTT.